These 26 T cell receptor beta chains originate from one sample sequenced in a study of CXCR3-negative and CXCR3-positive naive CD8 T cells. UMI-labeled TRB cDNA libraries were prepared by 5' RACE. For each CDR3 protein, TCRdb gives one entry from its re-call of the 5' RACE reads, without DNA. This repertoire includes 100,000 to 150,000 distinct CDR3 sequences. Sample: naive CXCR3- CD8+ T cells from blood. Specified subset: CD45RO-CCR7+CD27+CD95- naive CD8+ T cells lacking CXCR3 (TNR3-). Source of these receptors: a human donor in good health. Some clones in this sample may be carry-over from other donors' samples.

The CDR3 here is CASSLRGGSGETQYF. The chain combines TRBV7-8 with TRBJ2-5; TCRdb picks TRBD1, but there is no DNA to check that call. The CDR3 runs 15 residues. The germline gives CDR1 SGHVS, CDR2 FQNEAQ. Variable domain in full (rest from reference TRBV7-8 and TRBJ2-5): GAGVSQSPRYKVAKRGQDVALRCDPISGHVSLFWYQQALGQGPEFLTYFQNEAQLDKSGLPSDRFFAERPEGSVSTLKIQRTQQEDSAVYLCASSLRGGSGETQYFGPGTRLLVL.

CDR3 loop: CASSLSLAVRVNNEQFF. The V gene is TRBV11-3, the J gene TRBJ2-1; with no DNA, the TCRdb D assignment of TRBD2 cannot be verified. The length of the CDR3 is 17 residues. Germline V gene sequence: CDR1 SGHNT, CDR2 YENEEA.

This chain uses TRBV28 with TRBJ2-7; lacking DNA, the TRBD2 call made by TCRdb goes unchecked. Per the germline V gene, CDR1 is MDHEN and CDR2 is SYDVKM. This CDR3 contains 15 residues. CDR3 loop: CASSLWPSGRPEQYF.

This rearrangement joins TRBV7-9 to TRBJ1-1. Per the germline V gene, CDR1 is SEHNR and CDR2 is FQNEAQ (reference sequence). CDR3 length: 12 amino acids. The CDR3 loop is CASSLILLETLF.

The chain is built from TRBV5-6 and TRBJ2-1; without DNA, the TCRdb call of TRBD1 cannot be checked. The CDR3 is made up of 14 amino acids. Germline CDR1 reads SGHDT; CDR2 reads YYEEEE. CDR3 sequence: CASSLRGLDNEQFF.

The CDR3 sequence is CASSYGGSYGYTF. This rearrangement joins TRBV6-6 to TRBJ1-2. Germline V CDR1 and CDR2: MNHNY, SVGAGI (reference sequence). The CDR3 runs to 13 residues.

The chain is built from TRBV3-1 and TRBJ1-1. Germline loops: CDR1 LGHDT, CDR2 YNNKEL (reference sequence). The CDR3 contains 17 residues. CDR3 sequence reads: CASSQEWRSWRNTEAFF.

CDR3 sequence reads: CASSQTAPSFYNSPLHF. The chain employs TRBV4-1 and TRBJ1-6; TCRdb's D gene call, TRBD1, goes unchecked for lack of DNA. The germline V gene has CDR1 MGHRA and CDR2 YSYEKL. CDR3 length equals 17 residues.

This rearrangement joins TRBV4-1 to TRBJ2-3; TCRdb's D call of TRBD2 is untestable without DNA. This CDR3 is 15 amino acids long. Looked up from germline, CDR1 is MGHRA and CDR2 is YSYEKL. CDR3 amino acids: CASSQGAGGTDTQYF.

V is TRBV5-1 and J is TRBJ2-5; TCRdb's D gene call, TRBD2, goes unchecked for lack of DNA. The CDR3 is 19 residues long. Germline loops: CDR1 SGHRS, CDR2 YFSETQ. The CDR3 loop is CASSLARLAGGPVAETQYF.

The CDR3 reads CATSKDRASPYEQYF. The gene calls are TRBV15 and TRBJ2-7; TCRdb lists TRBD2, though no DNA is available to test this call. Germline V CDR1 and CDR2: LNHNV, YYDKDF (reference sequence). This CDR3 has 15 residues.

The rearrangement uses TRBV27 and TRBJ2-4; absent DNA, TCRdb's TRBD1 call cannot be checked. The CDR3 has 13 amino acids. The germline V gene encodes CDR1 MNHEY and CDR2 SMNVEV (reference sequence). Here the CDR3 reads CASSTRRDRVQYF.

The chain links TRBV19 to TRBJ2-7; TCRdb proposes TRBD1, but this gene call is untestable without DNA. There are 15 residues in the CDR3. Looked up from germline, CDR1 is LNHDA and CDR2 is SQIVND (reference sequence). CDR3 protein: CASRDRGPANYEQYF.

The chain uses TRBV29-1 and TRBJ1-2; TCRdb's D call of TRBD1 is untestable without DNA. The germline gives CDR1 SQVTM, CDR2 ANQGSEA. This CDR3 is built from 12 residues. CDR3 in amino acids: CSVPGANYGYTF.

The chain has TRBV29-1 and TRBJ2-7. The V gene's germline CDR1 is SQVTM and CDR2 ANQGSEA. The length of the CDR3 is 14 residues. Here the CDR3 reads CSVAELDGSYEQYF.

The rearrangement links TRBV6-2 or TRBV6-3 to TRBJ2-7. The CDR3 contains 12 residues. The V gene's germline CDR1 is MNHEY and CDR2 SVGEGT. Here the CDR3 reads CASSFADYEQYF.

The chain uses TRBV7-9 and TRBJ2-2; the TCRdb call, TRBD1, lacks DNA for checking. CDR3 size: 18 residues. Germline CDR1 reads SEHNR; CDR2 reads FQNEAQ (reference sequence). CDR3 residues: CASSLPGQGASLTGELFF.

CDR3 amino acids: CASSLALGESEQFF. This sequence joins TRBV28 and TRBJ2-1; TCRdb proposes TRBD1, but this gene call is untestable without DNA. Germline V gene lookup returns CDR1 MDHEN and CDR2 SYDVKM. The CDR3 totals 14 residues.

The chain is built from TRBV29-1 and TRBJ2-3. Germline-derived CDR1 and CDR2 are SQVTM and ANQGSEA. This CDR3 has 15 residues. The CDR3 reads CSVEESGARTDTQHF.

This chain connects TRBV11-2 to TRBJ2-7; the TCRdb D gene call, TRBD1, has no DNA to confirm it. Per the germline V gene, CDR1 is SGHAT and CDR2 is FQNNGV. This CDR3 comprises 15 residues. This chain's CDR3 is CASGRSGDGSYEQYF.

The V gene is TRBV5-1, the J gene TRBJ2-1; TCRdb's D gene call, TRBD1, goes unchecked for lack of DNA. Germline CDR1 is SGHRS and CDR2 is YFSETQ. This CDR3 has 16 amino acids. CDR3 region: CASSLVAGGRENEQFF. Based on the CDR3 plus reference TRBV5-1 and TRBJ2-1, the full variable domain is KAGVTQTPRYLIKTRGQQVTLSCSPISGHRSVSWYQQTPGQGLQFLFEYFSETQRNKGNFPGRFSGRQFSNSRSEMNVSTLELGDSALYLCASSLVAGGRENEQFFGPGTRLTVL.

The chain carries TRBV19 and TRBJ1-2. Germline CDR1 reads LNHDA; CDR2 reads SQIVND (reference sequence). The CDR3 covers 14 residues. The CDR3 spells CASFQPGLPEGYTF.

The chain uses TRBV5-1 and TRBJ2-1; the TCRdb call, TRBD1, lacks DNA for checking. CDR3 size: 17 residues. Per the germline V gene, CDR1 is SGHRS and CDR2 is YFSETQ. This CDR3 is CASSRPSGGEFYNEQFF. The complete variable domain, with remaining parts taken from reference TRBV5-1 and TRBJ2-1, reads KAGVTQTPRYLIKTRGQQVTLSCSPISGHRSVSWYQQTPGQGLQFLFEYFSETQRNKGNFPGRFSGRQFSNSRSEMNVSTLELGDSALYLCASSRPSGGEFYNEQFFGPGTRLTVL.

The rearrangement uses TRBV7-9 and TRBJ2-7; TCRdb's D gene call, TRBD1, goes unchecked for lack of DNA. Germline CDR1 reads SEHNR; CDR2 reads FQNEAQ (reference sequence). This CDR3 contains 14 residues. The chain's CDR3 is CATGSRASSYEQYF.

The gene calls are TRBV7-9 and TRBJ2-5; TCRdb's assignment of TRBD1 cannot be checked, as there is no DNA. The CDR3 is made up of 16 amino acids. CDR1 and CDR2 (germline): SEHNR, FQNEAQ (reference sequence). CDR3 sequence reads: CASSLAGTGGEETQYF.

The rearrangement links TRBV29-1 to TRBJ2-7; TCRdb calls TRBD1, which cannot be checked without DNA. The length of the CDR3 is 11 residues. The V gene's germline CDR1 is SQVTM and CDR2 ANQGSEA. The CDR3 reads CSGGGSYEQYF.